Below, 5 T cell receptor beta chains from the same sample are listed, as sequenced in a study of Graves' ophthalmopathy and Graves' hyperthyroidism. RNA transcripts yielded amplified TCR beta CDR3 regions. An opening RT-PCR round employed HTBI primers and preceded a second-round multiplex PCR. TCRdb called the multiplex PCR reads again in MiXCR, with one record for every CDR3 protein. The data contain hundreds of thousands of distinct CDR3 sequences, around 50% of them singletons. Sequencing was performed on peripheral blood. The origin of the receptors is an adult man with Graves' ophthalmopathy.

The CDR3 DNA reads TGCAGTGTCAAAGAGGGTAACACTGAAGCTTTCTTT. It yields the protein CSVKEGNTEAFF. V usage is TRBV20-1 and J usage is TRBJ1-1; no firm D call. The germline V gene encodes CDR1 DFQATT and CDR2 SNEGSKA (reference sequence). V was shortened by 7 bases and J by 2 bases, with 11 bases between the two germline ends. This CDR3 spans 12 amino acids.

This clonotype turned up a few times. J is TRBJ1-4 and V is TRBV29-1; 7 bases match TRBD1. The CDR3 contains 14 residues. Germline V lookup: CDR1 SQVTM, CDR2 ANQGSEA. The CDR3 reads CSADPDRPDEKLFF. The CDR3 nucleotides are TGCAGTGCTGACCCGGACAGGCCGGACGAAAAACTGTTTTTT.

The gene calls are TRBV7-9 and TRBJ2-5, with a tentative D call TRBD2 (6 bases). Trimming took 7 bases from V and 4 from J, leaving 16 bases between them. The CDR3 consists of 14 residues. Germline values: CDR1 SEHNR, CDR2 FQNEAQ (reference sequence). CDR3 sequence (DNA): TGTGCCAGCACCATGGGGGGTTTGCGAGAGACCCAGTACTTC. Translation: CASTMGGLRETQYF.

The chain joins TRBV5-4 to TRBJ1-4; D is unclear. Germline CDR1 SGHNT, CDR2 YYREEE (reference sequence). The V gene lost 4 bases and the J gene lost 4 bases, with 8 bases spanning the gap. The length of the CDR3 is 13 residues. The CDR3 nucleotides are TGTGCCAGCAGCCCTGGACTTAATGAAAAACTGTTTTTT. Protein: CASSPGLNEKLFF.

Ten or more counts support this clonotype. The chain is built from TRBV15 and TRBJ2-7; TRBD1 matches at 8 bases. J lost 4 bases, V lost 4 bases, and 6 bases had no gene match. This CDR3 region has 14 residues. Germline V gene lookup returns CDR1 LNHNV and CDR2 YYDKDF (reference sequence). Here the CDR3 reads CATSIDRGRYEQYF. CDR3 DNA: TGTGCCACCAGCATCGACAGGGGAAGGTACGAGCAGTACTTC. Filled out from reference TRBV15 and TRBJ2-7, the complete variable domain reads DAMVIQNPRYQVTQFGKPVTLSCSQTLNHNVMYWYQQKSSQAPKLLFHYYDKDFNNEADTPDNFQSRRPNTSFCFLDIRSPGLGDTAMYLCATSIDRGRYEQYFGPGTRLTVT.